The 7 T cell receptor beta chains in this list originate from one sample, sequenced in a study of naive and memory T cell subsets. A UMI-containing oligonucleotide was joined by 3' ligation to the TCR cDNA template. The SP2 primer and nested alpha and beta constant region primers amplified ligated cDNA in four rounds. In TCRdb, the 5' RACE reads were re-called with MiXCR into one record per CDR3 protein. The sample consists of around 56,000 distinct CDR3 sequences, about 7.1% of them appearing once. These receptors all stem from a female donor in good health.

This clonotype occurred a few times. The chain recombines TRBV6-5 with TRBJ2-3; the D gene is possibly TRBD1 (5 bases). The germline gives CDR1 MNHEY, CDR2 SVGAGI. CDR3 length: 15 residues. Trimming took 0 bases from V and 2 from J, leaving 9 bases between them. The CDR3 here is CASSYSRGITDTQYF. For the CDR3, the DNA is TGTGCCAGCAGTTACTCAAGGGGTATCACAGATACGCAGTATTTT.

The V call is TRBV29-1, the J call TRBJ2-3; 10 bases fit TRBD1. Germline-derived CDR1 and CDR2 are SQVTM and ANQGSEA. V gave up 4 bases and J gave up 3 bases; unmatched junction bases: 4. This CDR3 spans 14 amino acids. The CDR3 is CSVARDRGTDTQYF. The CDR3 DNA is TGCAGCGTTGCGCGGGACAGGGGAACAGATACGCAGTATTTT.

The rearrangement joins TRBV6-5 to TRBJ2-6, with D perhaps TRBD1 (5 bases). The CDR3 is 13 residues long. The germline V gene encodes CDR1 MNHEY and CDR2 SVGAGI. The V and J ends lost 6 bases and 7 bases respectively, with 10 bases between them. CDR3 nucleotide sequence: TGTGCCAGCAGAAACAGGCCCGCCAACGTCCTGACTTTC. It yields the protein CASRNRPANVLTF.

This clonotype has more than one count but fewer than ten. V gene TRBV2 combines with J gene TRBJ2-3; D is perhaps TRBD2 (7 bases). The CDR3 consists of 15 residues. CDR1 and CDR2 (germline): SNHLY, FYNNEI. Trimming took 6 bases from V and 2 from J, leaving 15 bases between them. This CDR3 is CASRPSGDYTDTQYF. The CDR3 coding sequence is TGTGCCAGCAGGCCTTCAGGGGACTACACAGATACGCAGTATTTT. Filled out from reference TRBV2 and TRBJ2-3, the complete variable domain reads EPEVTQTPSHQVTQMGQEVILRCVPISNHLYFYWYRQILGQKVEFLVSFYNNEISEKSEIFDDQFSVERPDGSNFTLKIRSTKLEDSAMYFCASRPSGDYTDTQYFGPGTRLTVL.

This clonotype appeared many times. V is TRBV29-1 and J is TRBJ2-5; the match to TRBD1 covers 7 bases. The CDR3 spans 11 residues. Germline assignment: CDR1 SQVTM and CDR2 ANQGSEA. The DNA for the CDR3 is TGCGCCTACAGGGGAATGGAGACCCAGTACTTC. This codes for CAYRGMETQYF.

This clonotype was counted ten times or more. This chain joins TRBV12-3 or TRBV12-4 and TRBJ2-1; D call uncertain. Trimming left V 3 bases short and J 13 bases short, with 10 bases between. The CDR3 is made up of 11 amino acids. The CDR3: CASSFGRVQFF. For the CDR3, the DNA is TGTGCCAGCAGTTTCGGAAGAGTCCAGTTCTTC.

This clonotype was counted many times. The gene calls are TRBV11-3 and TRBJ2-3; D is possibly TRBD2 (5 bases). The CDR3 consists of 14 residues. Between the trimmed V and J ends, which lost 3 bases and 5 bases, there was a span of 12 bases. Germline V gives CDR1 SGHNT, CDR2 YENEEA. Here the CDR3 reads CASSLYNAGDTQYF. Here the CDR3 DNA reads TGTGCCAGCAGCTTGTATAATGCGGGAGATACGCAGTATTTT.